These 21 T cell receptor beta chains were sequenced from one sample in a study of response to subunit inactivated influenza vaccine. TCRdb processed the RT-PCR reads anew with MiXCR; each CDR3 protein has one entry. The repertoire holds around 150,000 distinct CDR3 sequences, with 9.5% to 13% as singletons. Here the sequenced sample was non-naive T cells sorted from PBMCs, taken about 40 days after vaccination. The receptor source for this set is a man aged 50 to 59 who received an inactivated influenza vaccine.

The chain carries TRBV27 and TRBJ1-4; D gene uncertain. Germline V lookup: CDR1 MNHEY, CDR2 SMNVEV (reference sequence). V dropped 6 bases and J dropped 8 bases, with 16 bases sitting between them. This CDR3 contains 14 residues. The CDR3 DNA sequence: TGTGCCAGCAGACCGCCAGGAGACCGGGAAAAACTGTTTTTT. Its protein is CASRPPGDREKLFF.

This clonotype was recorded at least ten times. This chain's CDR3 is CASSIRTGGSYEQYF. Here the CDR3 DNA reads TGTGCCAGTAGTATTCGGACAGGGGGGTCCTACGAGCAGTACTTC. The rearrangement joins TRBV19 to TRBJ2-7; 10 positions match TRBD1. Germline CDR1 is LNHDA and CDR2 is SQIVND (reference sequence). The CDR3 loop spans 15 amino acids. With V trimmed by 3 bases and J by 1 base, 3 bases remained unmatched.

This clonotype has only a few counts. The gene calls are TRBV4-2 and TRBJ2-6, with D possibly TRBD2 on 5 matching bases. The CDR3 covers 16 residues. The V end was cut by 3 bases, the J end by 2 bases, with 11 bases between. In germline, CDR1 is LGHNA, CDR2 YNFKEQ. CDR3 coding DNA: TGTGCCAGCAGCCAGTCGGGGTGGGCTGGGGCCAACGTCCTGACTTTC. Its protein product is CASSQSGWAGANVLTF.

V usage is TRBV20-1 and J usage is TRBJ2-7, with a possible D match to TRBD2 (5 bases). Per germline, CDR1 DFQATT and CDR2 SNEGSKA (reference sequence). CDR3 length: 14 amino acids. V lost 1 base to trimming and J lost 1 base, with 11 bases between them. For the CDR3, the DNA is TGCAGTGCTAGAGTCCAAGCGGAGTCCTACGAGCAGTACTTC. Translating it yields CSARVQAESYEQYF.

This clonotype was detected only a few times. This sequence joins TRBV11-2 and TRBJ2-7; TRBD1 is a possible D gene (5 bases). The CDR3 runs 14 residues. V shed 5 bases and J shed 2 bases, with 13 bases lying between them. CDR1 and CDR2 from the germline V gene are SGHAT and FQNNGV. The CDR3 coding sequence is TGTGCCAGCAGCCTCCTCAGGGCTGCCTACGAGCAGTACTTC. This translates into CASSLLRAAYEQYF.

This clonotype was observed many times. The chain recombines TRBV7-2 with TRBJ1-6; possibly TRBD1 for D (5 bases). The CDR3 has 12 amino acids. Looked up from germline, CDR1 is SGHTA and CDR2 is FQGNSA. The V end lost 3 bases, the J end lost 9 bases, and 6 bases lay between the germline ends. The CDR3 DNA follows: TGTGCCAGCAGCTTGGGGGGTTCACCCCTCCACTTT. This encodes CASSLGGSPLHF.

Of note for this clonotype: A read error may explain this, as a much larger clone is one base away. The chain combines TRBV6-2 or TRBV6-3 with TRBJ1-5, with a tentative D call TRBD1 (6 bases). CDR3 size: 14 residues. Germline V gene lookup returns CDR1 MNHEY and CDR2 SVGEGT. The CDR3: CDSSSLGGKQPQHF. The CDR3 DNA reads TGTGACAGCAGTTCCTTGGGGGGCAAGCAGCCCCAGCATTTT.

This clonotype occurred a few times. A read error may account for a junction end that differs from germline. The genes are TRBV3-1 and TRBJ2-1; 10 bases are a match to TRBD2. CDR1 LGHDT and CDR2 YNNKEL come from the germline V gene (reference sequence). The CDR3 is 12 amino acids. CDR3 DNA: TGTGCCAGCAGCCAAGGCGCCGGGACTAGCGTTTTC. Its translation: CASSQGAGTSVF.

J is TRBJ2-7 and V is TRBV20-1, with 7 bases matching TRBD1. The CDR3 runs to 13 residues. Trimming took 4 bases from V and 2 from J; bases not matched to a gene: 5. The germline CDR1 and CDR2 sequences are DFQATT and SNEGSKA (reference sequence). The CDR3 sequence is CSATPGTAYEQYF. The CDR3 DNA follows: TGCAGTGCTACTCCCGGGACAGCCTACGAGCAGTACTTC.

This clonotype was detected ten times or more. V gene TRBV7-2 combines with J gene TRBJ1-5; 7 nucleotides agree with TRBD1. There are 14 residues in the CDR3. V was pared by 5 bases and J by 3 bases, with 4 bases of the junction left unmatched. The V gene's germline CDR1 is SGHTA and CDR2 FQGNSA. CDR3 amino acids: CASSPQGHNQPQHF. The CDR3, as DNA: TGTGCCAGCAGCCCACAGGGGCACAATCAGCCCCAGCATTTT.

About this clonotype: An end of the junction differs from the germline gene, which may be a read error. The chain employs TRBV7-7 and TRBJ2-5; no firm D call. Germline CDR1 reads SSHAT; CDR2 reads FNYEAQ (reference sequence). This CDR3 has 13 residues. CDR3 amino acids: CASSLNNQETQYF. DNA for the CDR3: TGTGCTAGCAGCCTGAATAACCAAGAGACCCAGTACTTC.

The CDR3 loop reads CASRYGGGEQYF. The CDR3 nucleotides are TGCGCCAGCAGGTACGGGGGGGGCGAGCAGTACTTC. The rearrangement uses TRBV5-1 and TRBJ2-7, with TRBD2 matching over 8 bases. Germline V gene data show CDR1 as SGHRS and CDR2 as YFSETQ. The CDR3 is 12 amino acids. V lost 5 bases, J lost 6 bases, and 4 bases stayed unmatched. Full variable domain (outside the CDR3, taken from reference TRBV5-1 and TRBJ2-7): KAGVTQTPRYLIKTRGQQVTLSCSPISGHRSVSWYQQTPGQGLQFLFEYFSETQRNKGNFPGRFSGRQFSNSRSEMNVSTLELGDSALYLCASRYGGGEQYFGPGTRLTVT.

The chain joins TRBV2 to TRBJ2-3; D not certain. The ends were cut back, 4 bases at V and 1 base at J, with 12 bases in the middle. This CDR3 is 15 amino acids long. Germline V gene lookup returns CDR1 SNHLY and CDR2 FYNNEI. DNA of the CDR3: TGTGCCAGCAGTGGACCCCCGAAAGGCACAGATACGCAGTATTTT. This encodes CASSGPPKGTDTQYF.

This clonotype was picked up a small number of times. V is TRBV6-1 and J is TRBJ2-3, with TRBD2 matching over 10 bases. Germline values: CDR1 MNHNS, CDR2 SASEGT. The CDR3 has 15 amino acids. V shed 5 bases and J 2 bases; nucleotides not matched to a gene: 4. This CDR3 is CASSTSGRATDTQYF. The CDR3 DNA is TGTGCCAGCAGTACAAGCGGGAGGGCCACAGATACGCAGTATTTT.

This chain connects TRBV3-1 to TRBJ2-7, with no clear D. CDR1 is LGHDT, CDR2 YNNKEL, per germline (reference sequence). The CDR3 sequence is 13 residues long. The ends were cut back, 0 bases at V and 1 base at J, with 4 bases in the middle. The CDR3 loop reads CASSQEESYEQYF. In nucleotides, the CDR3 is TGTGCCAGCAGCCAAGAGGAATCCTACGAGCAGTACTTC.

This clonotype was detected only a few times. The chain combines TRBV20-1 with TRBJ2-5, with 10 bases fitting TRBD1. The CDR3 extends over 15 amino acids. Losses at the gene ends were 3 bases for V and 1 base for J; bases not matched to a gene: 5. From germline, CDR1 is DFQATT and CDR2 SNEGSKA (reference sequence). CDR3 amino acids: CSASPRDRGQETQYF. The CDR3 DNA sequence: TGCAGTGCTAGCCCCCGGGACAGGGGCCAAGAGACCCAGTACTTC.

V gene TRBV29-1 combines with J gene TRBJ2-1; TRBD2 matches at 8 bases. The CDR3 loop spans 13 amino acids. Germline loops: CDR1 SQVTM, CDR2 ANQGSEA. Here the CDR3 DNA reads TGCAGTTTGGTACTAGCGGATTACAATGAGCAGTTCTTC. The encoded protein is CSLVLADYNEQFF.

Only a few counts were recorded for this clonotype. The J gene is TRBJ2-7, the V gene TRBV28; perhaps TRBD1 as D (5 bases). The germline CDR1 and CDR2 sequences are MDHEN and SYDVKM. Trimming took off 7 bases at V and 7 bases at J, with 11 bases between the two ends. The CDR3 covers 11 residues. CDR3 DNA sequence: TGTGCCAGCATTAAGGGGCTAGAGCAGTACTTC. Protein: CASIKGLEQYF.

This clonotype has a handful of counts. The chain employs TRBV5-6 and TRBJ2-2; D not certain. This CDR3 spans 15 amino acids. The germline V and J ends were trimmed by 0 bases and 1 base, with 7 bases remaining between them. Germline V gene data show CDR1 as SGHDT and CDR2 as YYEEEE. The CDR3 is CASSLDARNTGELFF. Written as DNA, the CDR3 is TGTGCCAGCAGCTTGGACGCGAGGAACACCGGGGAGCTGTTTTTT.

The chain has TRBV6-1 and TRBJ2-2; TRBD1 matches 9 bases. In germline, CDR1 is MNHNS, CDR2 SASEGT. There are 14 residues in the CDR3. The V gene end was trimmed by 6 bases and the J gene end by 7 bases; junction bases not matched to a gene: 6. Here the CDR3 reads CASRMTGGGGELFF. The CDR3 DNA reads TGTGCCAGCAGGATGACAGGGGGGGGCGGGGAGCTGTTTTTT.

The rearrangement links TRBV9 to TRBJ1-5; 7 nucleotides agree with TRBD1. J lost 3 bases, V lost 3 bases, and 6 bases had no gene match. The V gene's germline CDR1 is SGDLS and CDR2 YYNGEE. CDR3 length: 15 residues. In DNA, the CDR3 is TGTGCCAGCAGCGAGGGGGCGAGCTTCAATCAGCCCCAGCATTTT. It codes for CASSEGASFNQPQHF.